The sequence of this TCR beta chain was determined in a study of post-analysis software for immune sequencing data. Study-level background: Recorded disease courses covered relapsing-remitting, secondary progressive and progressive-relapsing multiple sclerosis. Some patients had no subtype annotation. The study's findings and limits: TRBV5-6, TRBV5-1 and TRBV20-1 belonged to a set of a handful of TRBV segments that were more frequent in patients than controls.

Presence of unique molecular identifiers characterized the TCR beta cDNA libraries. The source material, roughly 0.85 to 10 million T cells, gave rise to approximately 520,000 cDNA molecules. TCRdb processed the PCR reads anew with MiXCR; each CDR3 protein has one entry. The data show about 260,000 distinct CDR3 sequences, about 38% seen once. The CDR3 has 12 residues. CDR1 is SGHAT and CDR2 is FQNNGV in the germline V gene. V lost 3 bases, J lost 5 bases, and 8 bases lay in between. This clonotype was observed at least ten times. Its target is unknown. The V and J genes are TRBV11-2 and TRBJ2-7; D remains unclear. This clonotype was obtained from a girl between 10 and 17 years old with multiple sclerosis. The sample consisted of blood. The CDR3, as DNA: TGTGCCAGCAGCTTGGGTTTCCACGAGCAGTACTTC. Amino acids: CASSLGFHEQYF.